This TCR beta chain came from a study of blood T cell repertoires in COVID-19. V lost 4 bases, J lost 2 bases, and 3 bases stayed unmatched. CDR3 length: 15 residues. Germline V gene sequence: CDR1 LGHDT, CDR2 YNNKEL (reference sequence). Using immunoSEQ multiplex PCR, the repertoire was profiled, and TCRdb retains in-frame clones only, with some absent. The table shows approximately 120,000 clones, with about 80% occurring only once. Sequencing used peripheral blood. This chain connects TRBV3-1 (or the pseudogene TRBV3-2) to TRBJ2-1, with 9 bases lining up with TRBD1. This sequence was found in a woman in her forties or fifties with acute or convalescent COVID-19. The CDR3 is CASSRGQGTYNEQFF. The CDR3 coding sequence is TGTGCCAGCAGCCGGGGACAGGGAACCTACAATGAGCAGTTCTTC.